The 29 T cell receptor beta chains below all came from one sample that was sequenced in a study of early stage breast cancer tumors (TCRdb year 2017). Receptor amplification or capture employed the immunoSEQ multiplex PCR assay. TCRdb carries this immuneACCESS record with in-frame sequences only. Its versions omit some clonotypes, under half of them owing to an unresolved V gene in the studies checked, with the rest unexplained. Here the sample has approximately 54,000 clones; approximately 78% occur a single time. Roughly 3% of the sample rests with the top ten. Sequencing was performed on blood. The receptors were sampled from a person in their 40s with breast cancer.

This chain joins TRBV10-3 and TRBJ2-5, with D possibly matching TRBD2 (6 bases). CDR3 size: 20 residues. In germline, CDR1 is ENHRY, CDR2 SYGVKD. Trimming took off 0 bases at V and 5 bases at J, with 28 bases between the two ends. CDR3 DNA: TGTGCCATCAGTGAGTCCGAGACCCGAACCACTAGCTATGTTCCCGAGACCCAGTACTTC. It translates to CAISESETRTTSYVPETQYF.

With respect to this clone: This specimen includes other DNA sequences encoding the same CDR3. The gene calls are TRBV6-5 and TRBJ2-1; 10 nucleotides align to TRBD2. CDR1 is MNHEY and CDR2 is SVGAGI in the germline V gene. Losses at the gene ends were 5 bases for V and 5 bases for J; bases not matched to a gene: 3. The CDR3 runs 14 residues. Here the CDR3 reads CASSRTSGNNEQFF. The CDR3 nucleotides read TGTGCCAGCAGTCGCACTAGCGGGAACAATGAGCAGTTCTTC.

The chain recombines TRBV6-1 with TRBJ1-5; the D is unclear. Trimming cost V 10 bases and J 4 bases, with 14 bases left between them. The CDR3 is 13 residues long. Germline CDR1 is MNHNS and CDR2 is SASEGT. The CDR3 bases are TGTGCCACCAGCTTGACGCATAATCAGCCCCAGCATTTT. It is translated as CATSLTHNQPQHF.

In its sample, this clone was seen a few times. This rearrangement joins TRBV27 to TRBJ2-1, with 10 bases lining up with TRBD2. The CDR3 has 16 amino acids. Trimming removed 5 bases from V and 3 bases from J; junction bases left unmatched: 7. From germline, CDR1 is MNHEY and CDR2 SMNVEV (reference sequence). In DNA form, the CDR3 reads TGTGCCAGCAGTACCCTAGCGGGGGCAAACTACAATGAGCAGTTCTTC. As protein: CASSTLAGANYNEQFF.

In this sample, this clone turned up a few times. This chain connects TRBV4-2 to TRBJ2-7, with D possibly matching TRBD2 (5 bases). Germline lookup yields CDR1 LGHNA and CDR2 YNFKEQ. The CDR3 contains 13 residues. Trimming removed 0 bases from V and 4 bases from J, with 7 bases in between. The CDR3 region is CASSQEGLYEQYF. The DNA for the CDR3 is TGTGCCAGCAGCCAAGAAGGACTTTACGAGCAGTACTTC.

The gene calls are TRBV5-4 and TRBJ2-5, with unresolved D. Germline CDR1 SGHNT, CDR2 YYREEE (reference sequence). The CDR3 contains 14 residues. V was trimmed by 2 bases and J by 1 base, leaving 9 bases between them. The CDR3 sequence: CASSLRTFQETQYF. DNA for the CDR3: TGTGCCAGCAGCTTACGGACCTTCCAAGAGACCCAGTACTTC.

In nucleotides, the CDR3 is TGTGCCAGCAGGAAGGGACAGGGTACAACCGAGCAGTACTTC. It codes for CASRKGQGTTEQYF. The rearrangement uses TRBV2 and TRBJ2-7; 9 bases map to TRBD1. CDR3 length: 14 amino acids. CDR1 is SNHLY and CDR2 is FYNNEI in the germline V gene. After removal of 6 bases from V and 6 bases from J, the junction contained 9 bases not matched to a gene.

The count of this clone is one. V usage is TRBV4-1 and J usage is TRBJ1-2; D may be TRBD1 (6 bases). Trimming pared 5 bases from V and 0 bases from J, leaving 16 bases between. Germline-derived CDR1 and CDR2 are MGHRA and YSYEKL. The CDR3 runs 16 residues. CDR3 protein: CASSSPLGQTNYGYTF. The CDR3 DNA is TGCGCCAGCAGCTCGCCCCTGGGACAAACTAACTATGGCTACACCTTC.

V gene TRBV10-3 combines with J gene TRBJ2-3, with no clear D. V was clipped by 0 bases and J by 4 bases, with 5 bases between them. Per germline, CDR1 ENHRY and CDR2 SYGVKD. This CDR3 is 13 amino acids long. This CDR3 is CAISESSADTQYF. In DNA, the CDR3 is TGTGCCATCAGTGAGTCGAGCGCAGATACGCAGTATTTT.

The chain links TRBV11-3 to TRBJ2-7; the D gene could be TRBD1 or TRBD2 (5 bases each). The CDR3 is 14 residues long. CDR1 is SGHNT, CDR2 YENEEA, per germline. Trimming shortened V by 0 bases and J by 6 bases, and 12 bases separated the two germline ends. CDR3 DNA sequence: TGTGCCAGCAGCTTAGATATCGGGGCCATCGAGCAGTACTTC. Residues: CASSLDIGAIEQYF.

This sequence joins TRBV19 and TRBJ2-2; 9 nucleotides align to TRBD1. CDR3 length: 15 amino acids. Trimming removed 5 bases from V and 4 bases from J; junction bases left unmatched: 5. Germline CDR1 and CDR2: LNHDA and SQIVND (reference sequence). CDR3 in DNA: TGTGCCAGTAGTTCCGGGACAGGGTTCACCGGGGAGCTGTTTTTT. Translated, it gives CASSSGTGFTGELFF. Looking up the rest from reference TRBV19 and TRBJ2-2 gives the full variable domain: DGGITQSPKYLFRKEGQNVTLSCEQNLNHDAMYWYRQDPGQGLRLIYYSQIVNDFQKGDIAEGYSVSREKKESFPLTVTSAQKNPTAFYLCASSSGTGFTGELFFGEGSRLTVL.

The rearrangement joins TRBV6-5 to TRBJ1-2; 7 bases are shared with TRBD1. CDR3 size: 15 residues. Germline lookup yields CDR1 MNHEY and CDR2 SVGAGI. The ends lost 6 bases at V and 7 bases at J; junction bases unmatched: 14. The chain's CDR3 is CASRREGQSRGGYTF. CDR3 in DNA: TGTGCCAGCAGGAGGGAGGGACAGTCGAGGGGTGGCTACACCTTC.

This clone was counted a single time. This sequence joins TRBV6-6 and TRBJ2-2; 10 bases are a match to TRBD2. This CDR3 region has 16 residues. Germline V gene data show CDR1 as MNHNY and CDR2 as SVGAGI (reference sequence). J gave up 6 bases and V 4 bases, and 8 bases lay outside the gene matches. The CDR3, as DNA: TGTGCCAGCAGTTTAGTAAGCGGGAGGGCCGCCGGGGAGCTGTTTTTT. It codes for CASSLVSGRAAGELFF.

The chain carries TRBV27 and TRBJ1-5; D is uncertain. Germline CDR1 reads MNHEY; CDR2 reads SMNVEV (reference sequence). Trimming cost V 2 bases and J 5 bases, with 7 bases left between them. The CDR3 length is 13 residues. The CDR3 reads CASSLQRHQPQHF. CDR3 DNA: TGTGCCAGCAGTTTACAGAGGCATCAGCCCCAGCATTTT.

This clone was counted only a few times. V is TRBV7-9 and J is TRBJ2-7; no reliable D call. V dropped 0 bases and J dropped 2 bases, with 14 bases sitting between them. The CDR3 has 16 amino acids. Germline V gene lookup returns CDR1 SEHNR and CDR2 FQNEAQ (reference sequence). The CDR3 coding sequence is TGTGCCAGCAGCTTAGCCCTGAACAGTCGGGCCTACGAGCAGTACTTC. This translates into CASSLALNSRAYEQYF.

Notes on this clone: The sample carries other DNA sequences with the same CDR3. V gene TRBV6-5 combines with J gene TRBJ1-1; D call uncertain. V lost 0 bases, J lost 5 bases, and 7 bases lay in between. CDR1 is MNHEY and CDR2 is SVGAGI in the germline V gene. The CDR3 loop spans 13 amino acids. The CDR3 loop reads CASSYSRGTEAFF. The CDR3 nucleotides read TGTGCCAGCAGTTACTCCCGGGGTACTGAAGCTTTCTTT.

V and J are TRBV5-6 and TRBJ1-5; perhaps TRBD1 as D (6 bases). V was clipped by 4 bases and J by 7 bases, with 18 bases between them. Germline values: CDR1 SGHDT, CDR2 YYEEEE. CDR3 size: 15 residues. The CDR3 protein is CASSLKGVQRQPQHF. The CDR3, as DNA: TGTGCCAGCAGCCTTAAGGGGGTACAGCGGCAGCCCCAGCATTTT.

This sequence joins TRBV19 and TRBJ2-1; D is ambiguous. The germline V gene has CDR1 LNHDA and CDR2 SQIVND (reference sequence). The V gene lost 4 bases and the J gene lost 2 bases, with 9 bases spanning the gap. The CDR3 covers 14 residues. The CDR3 sequence is CASSTPPAYNEQFF. CDR3 coding DNA: TGTGCCAGTAGTACCCCCCCGGCCTACAATGAGCAGTTCTTC. The variable domain in full, with the rest retrieved from reference TRBV19 and TRBJ2-1, is DGGITQSPKYLFRKEGQNVTLSCEQNLNHDAMYWYRQDPGQGLRLIYYSQIVNDFQKGDIAEGYSVSREKKESFPLTVTSAQKNPTAFYLCASSTPPAYNEQFFGPGTRLTVL.

The chain links TRBV7-2 to TRBJ1-4; D is unclear. CDR3 size: 15 residues. Germline loops: CDR1 SGHTA, CDR2 FQGNSA. With 7 bases removed from V and 0 bases from J, the gap between germline ends came to 12 bases. The CDR3 coding sequence is TGTGCCAGCAAGGATCCACTCGCAACTAATGAAAAACTGTTTTTT. It is translated as CASKDPLATNEKLFF.

V and J are TRBV11-2 and TRBJ2-5; 7 positions agree with TRBD2. Per the germline V gene, CDR1 is SGHAT and CDR2 is FQNNGV. The CDR3 is 15 amino acids. The J segment lost 6 bases and the V segment lost 1 base, leaving 8 bases of the junction unmatched. CDR3 nucleotide sequence: TGTGCCAGCAGCTTAGTGGCGGGAGATACGAAGACCCAGTACTTC. Translating it yields CASSLVAGDTKTQYF.

This clone was seen a single time. The rearrangement links TRBV19 to TRBJ2-1, with 8 bases matching TRBD1. This CDR3 comprises 15 residues. V gave up 5 bases and J gave up 1 base; unmatched junction bases: 4. Germline V CDR1 and CDR2: LNHDA, SQIVND (reference sequence). CDR3 nucleotides: TGTGCCAGTAGTCCAGGGGGCCTGTCCTACAATGAGCAGTTCTTC. Translation gives CASSPGGLSYNEQFF.

Points on this clone: Different DNA sequences within this sample yield the same CDR3. The chain uses TRBV5-1 and TRBJ2-7; 11 bases are a match to TRBD2. Germline loops: CDR1 SGHRS, CDR2 YFSETQ. The CDR3 totals 14 residues. With 5 bases clipped from V and 1 base from J, the junction kept 2 bases outside the gene matches. DNA for the CDR3: TGCGCCAGCAGGGTAGCGGGAGGGTCCTACGAGCAGTACTTC. Translating it yields CASRVAGGSYEQYF.

The chain uses TRBV2 and TRBJ2-7, with D perhaps TRBD1 or TRBD2 (5 bases each). The V end was cut by 1 base, the J end by 3 bases, with 10 bases between. Germline V lookup: CDR1 SNHLY, CDR2 FYNNEI. The CDR3 loop spans 14 amino acids. The CDR3 sequence is CASSEGDGYYEQYF. The CDR3 bases are TGTGCCAGCAGTGAAGGGGACGGATACTACGAGCAGTACTTC.

As for this clone: Its ends do not fully match the called genes, so a read error is possible. This sequence joins TRBV7-7 and TRBJ2-7; no clear D. The CDR3 has 13 residues. Germline-derived CDR1 and CDR2 are SSHAT and FNYEAQ (reference sequence). CDR3 amino acids: CASSLETVFEQYF. DNA for the CDR3: TGTGCTAGCAGCTTAGAGACGGTCTTCGAGCAGTACTTC.

The chain is built from TRBV7-8 and TRBJ2-7; the match to TRBD1 covers 11 bases. Looked up from germline, CDR1 is SGHVS and CDR2 is FQNEAQ. This CDR3 comprises 15 residues. V trimming: 0 bases; J trimming: 5 bases; junction bases outside the gene matches: 3. The CDR3 region is CASSLAGQGAHEQYF. CDR3 nucleotides: TGTGCCAGCAGCTTAGCAGGACAGGGGGCCCACGAGCAGTACTTC.

This chain links TRBV30 with TRBJ2-3; D possibly corresponds to TRBD2 (6 bases). The CDR3 contains 13 residues. Germline V gene lookup returns CDR1 GTSNPN and CDR2 SVGIG (reference sequence). The V gene lost 0 bases and the J gene lost 8 bases, with 12 bases spanning the gap. The CDR3 reads CAWSVGTPGTQYF. CDR3 nucleotides: TGTGCCTGGAGTGTGGGGACTCCGGGTACGCAGTATTTT.

The chain carries TRBV18 and TRBJ2-3; TRBD2 matches 10 bases. The J segment lost 0 bases and the V segment lost 1 base, leaving 10 bases of the junction unmatched. Germline V lookup: CDR1 KGHSH, CDR2 LQKENI. CDR3 length: 19 residues. CDR3 protein: CASSPRAGGPLDSTDTQYF. In DNA form, the CDR3 reads TGTGCCAGCTCACCACGAGCGGGAGGGCCGCTGGATAGCACAGATACGCAGTATTTT.

The rearrangement uses TRBV7-2 and TRBJ2-3, with D perhaps matching TRBD1 or TRBD2 (5 bases each). This CDR3 has 13 amino acids. The ends were cut back, 1 base at V and 5 bases at J, with 7 bases in the middle. CDR1 and CDR2 (germline): SGHTA, FQGNSA. CDR3 residues: CASSLGGRDTQYF. As DNA, the CDR3 is TGTGCCAGCAGCTTAGGGGGGAGAGATACGCAGTATTTT.

The chain uses TRBV5-1 and TRBJ2-1; TRBD2 matches at 8 bases. The CDR3 runs to 17 residues. Looked up from germline, CDR1 is SGHRS and CDR2 is YFSETQ. The junction had 17 bases not matched to a gene; V was cut back by 4 bases and J by 8 bases. CDR3 protein: CASSLPFGLAARDEQFF. For the CDR3, the DNA is TGCGCCAGCAGCCTACCTTTTGGACTAGCCGCAAGGGATGAGCAGTTCTTC.